The clone carrying this T cell receptor beta chain has just one count. The antigen is unknown. Combining iRepertoire HTBI primers with Arm-PCR of CDR3 regions, the authors built TCR beta libraries. TCRdb re-analysed the multiplex PCR reads in MiXCR, keeping a single row per CDR3 protein. The sample lists over 650,000 distinct CDR3 sequences, 30% occurring once. CDR1 and CDR2 from the germline V gene are SGHTA and FQGNSA. The junction had 6 bases not matched to a gene; V was cut back by 8 bases and J by 3 bases. CDR3 length equals 14 residues. As to time point: persistent/refractory GD, antithyroid drugs over 5 years with positive TRAb. PBMCs provided the RNA from which the TCR library was made. Blood from the periphery, around 10 milliliters in all, was drawn into EDTA tubes. This entry belongs to a study of regulatory T cells in long-lasting Graves disease. Whole-study results and caveats: TRBV28 was favored in persistent disease, as were TRBJ1-2 and TRBJ2-5. Patients whose Graves' disease persisted exhibited lower TCR diversity than those newly diagnosed.

This chain connects TRBV7-2 to TRBJ2-7, with 11 bases that match TRBD2. The sequence came from a female donor with Graves disease. This specimen consisted of peripheral blood mononuclear cells (PBMCs), obtained when the disease was refractory, from a patient treated with antithyroid drugs. CDR3 sequence: CASGYGLAGYEQYF. The CDR3 coding sequence is TGTGCCAGCGGCTACGGACTAGCGGGCTACGAGCAGTACTTC.